These 18 T cell receptor beta chains were sequenced from one sample in a study of OX40 agonist ivuxolimab in advanced cancers. Sequencing was performed with immunoSEQ multiplex PCR; in TCRdb, only in-frame clones are kept and a portion is missing. Of approximately 100,000 clones in the sample, 85% to 90% were seen once. The specimen comprised CD4+ or CD8+ T cells sorted from blood, sampled in a trial of the OX40 agonist ivuxolimab. These receptors were obtained from an adult with an advanced solid tumor such as melanoma, head and neck, liver or kidney cancer.

The chain is built from TRBV5-4 and TRBJ2-1; 10 nucleotides align to TRBD1. The germline V gene encodes CDR1 SGHNT and CDR2 YYREEE (reference sequence). This CDR3 has 17 amino acids. V trimming: 4 bases; J trimming: 1 base; junction bases outside the gene matches: 8. The CDR3 DNA reads TGTGCCAGCAGCGGGTCGACAGGGGGCGTATCCTACAATGAGCAGTTCTTC. As protein: CASSGSTGGVSYNEQFF.

The CDR3 loop is CASSQRGETQYF. Written as DNA, the CDR3 is TGTGCCAGCAGCCAACGTGGAGAGACCCAGTACTTC. The genes are TRBV14 and TRBJ2-5, with D uncertain. Germline V gene sequence: CDR1 SGHDN, CDR2 FVKESK. Trimming took 2 bases from V and 4 from J, leaving 5 bases between them. This CDR3 spans 12 amino acids.

V is TRBV28 and J is TRBJ2-3; perhaps TRBD2 as D (6 bases). Per the germline V gene, CDR1 is MDHEN and CDR2 is SYDVKM. The CDR3 runs to 15 residues. The V gene lost 6 bases and the J gene lost 5 bases, with 18 bases spanning the gap. CDR3 bases: TGTGCCAGCAGCCTGGGCGGAGGGCATGGAGATACGCAGTATTTT. Translated, it gives CASSLGGGHGDTQYF.

A single count supports this clone. The chain employs TRBV18 and TRBJ1-5; D unclear. Trimming removed 3 bases from V and 2 bases from J, with 11 bases in between. The V gene's germline CDR1 is KGHSH and CDR2 LQKENI. The CDR3 loop spans 15 amino acids. CDR3 residues: CASSPGSDGNQPQHF. Here the CDR3 DNA reads TGTGCCAGCTCACCCGGCAGCGACGGCAATCAGCCCCAGCATTTT.

CDR3 sequence: CAWSVTKQFF. The CDR3, as DNA: TGTGCCTGGAGTGTAACTAAGCAGTTCTTC. V gene TRBV30 combines with J gene TRBJ2-1, with D uncertain. V was pared by 0 bases and J by 11 bases, with 5 bases between. CDR3 length: 10 amino acids. The germline gives CDR1 GTSNPN, CDR2 SVGIG (reference sequence). Full variable domain (remainder filled in from reference TRBV30 and TRBJ2-1): SQTIHQWPATLVQPVGSPLSLECTVEGTSNPNLYWYRQAAGRGLQLLFYSVGIGQISSEVPQNLSASRPQDRQFILSSKKLLLSDSGFYLCAWSVTKQFFGPGTRLTVL.

This rearrangement joins TRBV18 to TRBJ2-5, with 10 bases lining up with TRBD2. Germline V gene data show CDR1 as KGHSH and CDR2 as LQKENI. The V segment lost 0 bases and the J segment 8 bases; nucleotides outside the gene matches: 9. This CDR3 has 16 amino acids. The CDR3 DNA sequence: TGTGCCAGCTCACCACCTTCTAGCGGGGGCCGCAATACCCAGTACTTC. The encoded protein is CASSPPSSGGRNTQYF. Filled out from reference TRBV18 and TRBJ2-5, the complete variable domain reads NAGVMQNPRHLVRRRGQEARLRCSPMKGHSHVYWYRQLPEEGLKFMVYLQKENIIDESGMPKERFSAEFPKEGPSILRIQQVVRGDSAAYFCASSPPSSGGRNTQYFGPGTRLLVL.

The rearrangement links TRBV30 to TRBJ2-1; D gene unclear. Germline CDR1 is GTSNPN and CDR2 is SVGIG (reference sequence). This CDR3 is 11 amino acids long. V shed 2 bases and J shed 8 bases, with 7 bases lying between them. CDR3 amino acids: CAWSIVDEQFF. DNA of the CDR3: TGTGCCTGGAGTATAGTGGATGAGCAGTTCTTC.

This chain connects TRBV5-1 to TRBJ1-3; a possible D gene is TRBD1 (5 bases). Trimming removed 0 bases from V and 6 bases from J, with 10 bases in between. Germline CDR1 reads SGHRS; CDR2 reads YFSETQ. The CDR3 runs 14 residues. The CDR3 nucleotides read TGCGCCAGCAGCTTGGCCGAAGGGGTAAACACCATATATTTT. This sequence encodes CASSLAEGVNTIYF. The full variable domain, rest sourced from reference TRBV5-1 and TRBJ1-3, is KAGVTQTPRYLIKTRGQQVTLSCSPISGHRSVSWYQQTPGQGLQFLFEYFSETQRNKGNFPGRFSGRQFSNSRSEMNVSTLELGDSALYLCASSLAEGVNTIYFGEGSWLTVV.

V usage is TRBV4-1 and J usage is TRBJ2-7; D not certain. Germline V CDR1 and CDR2: MGHRA, YSYEKL. The CDR3 is made up of 13 amino acids. Trimming removed 3 bases from V and 2 bases from J, with 8 bases in between. The CDR3 nucleotides are TGCGCCAGCAGCCAGTTCCGTGCCTACGAGCAGTACTTC. Its translation is CASSQFRAYEQYF.

The chain uses TRBV5-1 and TRBJ1-1; no reliable D call. From germline, CDR1 is SGHRS and CDR2 YFSETQ. The V end was cut by 5 bases, the J end by 11 bases, with 16 bases between. CDR3 length equals 12 residues. CDR3 nucleotide sequence: TGCGCCAGCAGGGCCGACGTTAAACGGGCTTTCTTT. This codes for CASRADVKRAFF.

The genes are TRBV19 and TRBJ1-4; 9 nucleotides agree with TRBD1. The CDR3 runs to 12 residues. Trimming at V came to 2 bases and at J to 14 bases, leaving 3 bases not matched to a gene. Germline V gene data show CDR1 as LNHDA and CDR2 as SQIVND (reference sequence). CDR3 nucleotide sequence: TGTGCCAGTAGTATAATGGGACAGGGTCTGTTTTTT. It is translated as CASSIMGQGLFF.

The chain is built from TRBV11-3 and TRBJ1-1, with a weak D call TRBD1 (5 bases). This CDR3 has 13 residues. Trimming stripped 4 bases from V and 3 bases from J, with 9 bases between. The germline CDR1 and CDR2 sequences are SGHNT and YENEEA. This chain's CDR3 is CASSSGVHTEAFF. CDR3 DNA: TGTGCCAGCAGCTCGGGGGTGCACACTGAAGCTTTCTTT.

The chain has TRBV7-2 and TRBJ2-7; no clear D. Trimming took 5 bases from V and 1 from J, leaving 12 bases between them. The CDR3 contains 14 residues. Germline V gene lookup returns CDR1 SGHTA and CDR2 FQGNSA. The CDR3 sequence is CASSLGRQSYEQYF. The CDR3 nucleotides are TGTGCCAGCAGCCTCGGACGGCAGTCCTACGAGCAGTACTTC.

This clone was detected only once. V usage is TRBV5-5 and J usage is TRBJ1-4; D ambiguous. V lost 0 bases to trimming and J lost 8 bases, with 14 bases between them. The CDR3 sequence is 15 residues long. Germline V lookup: CDR1 SGHKS, CDR2 YYEKEE (reference sequence). The CDR3 nucleotides read TGTGCCAGCAGCTTGGCCCGCGCCCGAGGGGAAAAACTGTTTTTT. Amino acid sequence: CASSLARARGEKLFF.

The chain combines TRBV28 with TRBJ1-2; 7 bases line up with TRBD1. Germline assignment: CDR1 MDHEN and CDR2 SYDVKM. This CDR3 is 15 amino acids long. The trim removed 2 bases at V and 4 bases at J, leaving 7 bases unmatched. The CDR3 coding sequence is TGTGCCAGCAGTTTACAGGCAGGGGGGTTCTATGGCTACACCTTC. It yields the protein CASSLQAGGFYGYTF.

The chain links TRBV6-6 to TRBJ1-2; unclear D gene. The CDR3 consists of 16 residues. V gave up 2 bases and J gave up 5 bases, with 18 bases separating them. CDR1 MNHNY and CDR2 SVGAGI come from the germline V gene (reference sequence). Here the CDR3 reads CASSYGQTQAGYGYTF. Written as DNA, the CDR3 is TGTGCCAGCAGTTACGGGCAGACCCAAGCCGGATATGGCTACACCTTC.

This chain connects TRBV18 to TRBJ2-5; unclear D gene. Germline V gene sequence: CDR1 KGHSH, CDR2 LQKENI. V lost 8 bases and J 4 bases, leaving 17 bases between the germline ends. The CDR3 spans 14 residues. The CDR3 sequence is CASAVSSVGETQYF. The DNA of the CDR3 is TGTGCCAGCGCCGTCTCTTCGGTGGGAGAGACCCAGTACTTC. The full variable domain, rest sourced from reference TRBV18 and TRBJ2-5, is NAGVMQNPRHLVRRRGQEARLRCSPMKGHSHVYWYRQLPEEGLKFMVYLQKENIIDESGMPKERFSAEFPKEGPSILRIQQVVRGDSAAYFCASAVSSVGETQYFGPGTRLLVL.

This rearrangement joins TRBV11-2 to TRBJ2-5, with 10 nucleotides matching TRBD1. The junction had 3 bases not matched to a gene; V was cut back by 5 bases and J by 3 bases. Germline CDR1 SGHAT, CDR2 FQNNGV. This CDR3 is 14 amino acids long. The CDR3, as DNA: TGTGCCAGCAGCCCAGGGACAGGGGAAGAGACCCAGTACTTC. It specifies CASSPGTGEETQYF.